Here is one T cell receptor beta chain with its context. Its specificity is not known. These data originate in a study of T cell responses to AZD1222 COVID-19 vaccine. The study, taken as a whole, reports: The number of AZD1222 recipients seropositive at baseline was only 6 or 7. Clonal diversity was possibly underestimated; the donors were predominantly white British and more often female. There were repertoire samples only from the period after the peak T cell response. Spike-wide coverage was observed for vaccine-associated CD4 TCRs, with dominant responses at 160-218 and 743-854.

Using immunoSEQ multiplex PCR, the repertoire was profiled, and TCRdb retains in-frame clones only, with some absent. This sample has 170,000 or so clones, with around nine tenths found just once. The germline V and J ends were trimmed by 3 bases and 0 bases, with 12 bases remaining between them. Germline CDR1 SGHAT, CDR2 FQDESV (reference sequence). CDR3 length: 16 amino acids. The TCR comes from an adult in good health. The source material was peripheral blood, sampled on day 0 of AZD1222 vaccination. The chain joins TRBV11-1 to TRBJ2-1, with D possibly TRBD2 on 6 matching bases. The CDR3 is CASSLEGRPSYNEQFF. CDR3 coding DNA: TGTGCCAGCAGCTTGGAGGGGAGACCCTCCTACAATGAGCAGTTCTTC.